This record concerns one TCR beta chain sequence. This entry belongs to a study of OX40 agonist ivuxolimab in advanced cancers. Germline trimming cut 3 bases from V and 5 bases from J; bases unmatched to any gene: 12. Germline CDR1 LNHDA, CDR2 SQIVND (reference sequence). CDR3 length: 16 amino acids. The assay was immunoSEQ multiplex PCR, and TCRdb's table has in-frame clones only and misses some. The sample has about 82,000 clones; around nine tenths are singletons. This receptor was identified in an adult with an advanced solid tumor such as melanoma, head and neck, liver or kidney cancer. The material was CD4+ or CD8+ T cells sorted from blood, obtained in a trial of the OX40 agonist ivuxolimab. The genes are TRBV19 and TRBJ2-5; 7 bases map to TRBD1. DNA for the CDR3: TGTGCCAGTAGTATTCACCGGGACAGCCGGGGTGAGACCCAGTACTTC. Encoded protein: CASSIHRDSRGETQYF.